This T cell receptor (beta chain) was identified in a study of identical twins. Notes on the study in general: Abundant beta clonotypes from cord blood had fewer insertions, unlike memory repertoires, which showed none.

The junction had 10 bases not matched to a gene; V was cut back by 7 bases and J by 1 base. This CDR3 spans 14 amino acids. Germline V CDR1 and CDR2: SQVTM, ANQGSEA. Worth noting for this clonotype: Its antigen is still unknown. Since a much larger clone is just one base distant, this may be a read error.

Everyone who gave samples was a healthy Caucasian. It was template switching that added a universal primer site, and there were unique molecular identifiers on the cDNA. TCRdb reprocessed the 5' RACE reads with MiXCR, giving one entry per CDR3 protein. The sample has 700,000 or so distinct CDR3 sequences; 8.6% are singletons. In addition, the sample was reused for a study of yellow fever vaccine responses in identical twins.

This sequence was found in a woman under 30 in good health. Specimen: PBMCs. This chain joins TRBV29-1 and TRBJ2-7, with TRBD2 matching over 7 bases. The CDR3 region is CSAKGGSLSYEQYF. For the CDR3, the DNA is TGCAGCGCCAAAGGCGGGAGTCTGTCCTACGAGCAGTACTTC.